These 10 T cell receptor beta chains share one sample of origin, sequenced in a study of technical replicates of blood from a handful of donors. Assay: immunoSEQ multiplex PCR; the TCRdb copy retains only in-frame clones and omits some. The sample comprises about 83,000 clones, about 90% of which are singletons, and more than 0.25% rests with the top ten. Input material: T cells isolated from PBMCs. All receptors derive from a human donor in good health.

The J gene is TRBJ2-3, the V gene TRBV2; 10 bases match TRBD2. Unmatched junction bases numbered 5, after V lost 5 bases and J lost 0 bases. The CDR3 extends over 16 amino acids. Germline CDR1 SNHLY, CDR2 FYNNEI. CDR3 nucleotide sequence: TGTGCCAGCAGTAGACATAGCGGGGGGAGCACAGATACGCAGTATTTT. Translated: CASSRHSGGSTDTQYF.

This clone was seen more than once but under ten times. The chain is built from TRBV19 and TRBJ1-2, with 8 bases lining up with TRBD1. The trim removed 5 bases at V and 8 bases at J, leaving 7 bases unmatched. The CDR3 contains 13 residues. Germline V gene lookup returns CDR1 LNHDA and CDR2 SQIVND (reference sequence). In DNA, the CDR3 is TGTGCCAGTAGTGCACAGGGGGAAGAAGGCTACACCTTC. The encoded protein is CASSAQGEEGYTF.

The chain combines TRBV18 with TRBJ2-1, with TRBD2 matching 10 bases. After removal of 4 bases from V and 9 bases from J, the junction contained 12 bases not matched to a gene. Germline CDR1 KGHSH, CDR2 LQKENI. This CDR3 region has 16 residues. CDR3 DNA: TGTGCCAGCTCACTGGGAGCGGGGGGGCCATGGGGTGAGCAGTTCTTC. As protein: CASSLGAGGPWGEQFF. The full variable domain, completed using reference TRBV18 and TRBJ2-1, is NAGVMQNPRHLVRRRGQEARLRCSPMKGHSHVYWYRQLPEEGLKFMVYLQKENIIDESGMPKERFSAEFPKEGPSILRIQQVVRGDSAAYFCASSLGAGGPWGEQFFGPGTRLTVL.

CDR3 loop: CASSMGRGYYEQYF. CDR3 sequence (DNA): TGTGCCAGTAGTATGGGCAGGGGTTACTACGAGCAGTACTTC. The chain links TRBV19 to TRBJ2-7; D perhaps matches TRBD1 (6 bases). This CDR3 is 14 amino acids long. CDR1 and CDR2 (germline): LNHDA, SQIVND (reference sequence). Trimming stripped 3 bases from V and 3 bases from J, with 12 bases between.

The chain uses TRBV18 and TRBJ2-1; 9 bases are shared with TRBD1. Germline V gene lookup returns CDR1 KGHSH and CDR2 LQKENI. The CDR3 covers 16 residues. Trimming at V came to 4 bases and at J to 6 bases, leaving 10 bases not matched to a gene. The CDR3 sequence is CASSLPGTGILNEQFF. The CDR3 DNA reads TGTGCCAGCTCACTGCCCGGGACAGGGATCCTCAATGAGCAGTTCTTC. Drawing the rest from reference TRBV18 and TRBJ2-1, the complete variable domain is NAGVMQNPRHLVRRRGQEARLRCSPMKGHSHVYWYRQLPEEGLKFMVYLQKENIIDESGMPKERFSAEFPKEGPSILRIQQVVRGDSAAYFCASSLPGTGILNEQFFGPGTRLTVL.

The chain is built from TRBV5-4 and TRBJ2-3, with 15 bases fitting TRBD2. This CDR3 has 19 residues. Looked up from germline, CDR1 is SGHNT and CDR2 is YYREEE (reference sequence). V trimming: 4 bases; J trimming: 4 bases; junction bases outside the gene matches: 13. CDR3 sequence: CASSPGGLAGGRQADTQYF. The CDR3 nucleotides are TGTGCCAGCAGCCCCGGAGGACTAGCGGGGGGGCGTCAAGCAGATACGCAGTATTTT.

This sequence joins TRBV6-5 and TRBJ1-2; D is uncertain. Germline V gives CDR1 MNHEY, CDR2 SVGAGI. This CDR3 contains 13 residues. Deletions cut 6 bases from V and 5 bases from J, with 13 bases between. The CDR3 loop is CASSPKGGYGYTF. The CDR3 DNA is TGTGCCAGCAGCCCAAAGGGCGGGTATGGCTACACCTTC.

This chain's CDR3 is CATSPGQGPYEQYF. CDR3 coding DNA: TGTGCCACGAGTCCGGGACAGGGTCCCTACGAGCAGTACTTC. The rearrangement links TRBV19 to TRBJ2-7; 9 positions agree with TRBD1. The V gene end was trimmed by 10 bases and the J gene end by 2 bases; junction bases not matched to a gene: 9. The CDR3 runs 14 residues. CDR1 is LNHDA and CDR2 is SQIVND in the germline V gene (reference sequence).

This chain uses TRBV7-9 with TRBJ1-1; 8 bases align to TRBD1. J lost 6 bases, V lost 8 bases, and 2 bases had no gene match. The CDR3 covers 11 residues. Germline assignment: CDR1 SEHNR and CDR2 FQNEAQ (reference sequence). This CDR3 reads CASEQGAEAFF. In DNA form, the CDR3 reads TGTGCCAGCGAACAGGGGGCTGAAGCTTTCTTT.

The V gene is TRBV5-5, the J gene TRBJ2-5; TRBD1 agrees at 7 bases. Germline trimming cut 4 bases from V and 5 bases from J; bases unmatched to any gene: 8. From germline, CDR1 is SGHKS and CDR2 YYEKEE (reference sequence). CDR3 size: 14 residues. CDR3 region: CASSPTTGVETQYF. In nucleotides, the CDR3 is TGTGCCAGCAGCCCAACTACAGGGGTGGAGACCCAGTACTTC. The variable domain in full, completed from reference TRBV5-5 and TRBJ2-5, reads DAGVTQSPTHLIKTRGQQVTLRCSPISGHKSVSWYQQVLGQGPQFIFQYYEKEERGRGNFPDRFSARQFPNYSSELNVNALLLGDSALYLCASSPTTGVETQYFGPGTRLLVL.